Each of the 26 T cell receptor beta chains below was sequenced from the same sample in a study of OX40 agonist ivuxolimab in advanced cancers. Generated by immunoSEQ multiplex PCR, the TCRdb table keeps only in-frame clones and is missing some. The sample contains over 15,000 clones, around 82% of which appear only once. Sequenced material: CD4+ or CD8+ T cells sorted from blood, taken in a trial of the OX40 agonist ivuxolimab. The origin of the receptors is an adult with an advanced solid tumor such as melanoma, head and neck, liver or kidney cancer.

The rearrangement links TRBV4-3 to TRBJ1-2; D remains unclear. V lost 0 bases and J lost 3, with 8 bases in between. The CDR3 has 14 amino acids. Germline CDR1 is LGHNA and CDR2 is YSLEER. As DNA, the CDR3 is TGCGCCAGCAGCCAAGATAACAGCTACTATGGCTACACCTTC. It encodes CASSQDNSYYGYTF.

The DNA for the CDR3 is TGTGCCAGCAGTCTCGGTGGCGGGGATTCACCCCTCCACTTT. Translating it yields CASSLGGGDSPLHF. The chain uses TRBV6-5 and TRBJ1-6, with D unclear. Trimming removed 5 bases at V and 8 bases at J, with 13 bases between. The CDR3 contains 14 residues. Germline V gene lookup returns CDR1 MNHEY and CDR2 SVGAGI.

The rearrangement links TRBV18 to TRBJ1-5; weak D call: TRBD1 (5 bases). Germline V gene lookup returns CDR1 KGHSH and CDR2 LQKENI. V was clipped by 6 bases and J by 4 bases, with 16 bases between them. CDR3 size: 15 residues. The CDR3, as DNA: TGTGCCAGCTCCCCGGGACCCGGAGGGAATCAGCCCCAGCATTTT. It translates to CASSPGPGGNQPQHF. The whole variable domain, remainder taken from reference TRBV18 and TRBJ1-5, is NAGVMQNPRHLVRRRGQEARLRCSPMKGHSHVYWYRQLPEEGLKFMVYLQKENIIDESGMPKERFSAEFPKEGPSILRIQQVVRGDSAAYFCASSPGPGGNQPQHFGDGTRLSIL.

The chain is built from TRBV28 and TRBJ2-2; 11 nucleotides agree with TRBD2. V dropped 3 bases and J dropped 3; count of bases not matched to a gene: 6. Germline V gene data show CDR1 as MDHEN and CDR2 as SYDVKM. The CDR3 consists of 17 residues. The CDR3 loop reads CASSFYLLAGDTGELFF. The CDR3 region has the DNA TGTGCCAGCAGTTTTTATCTACTAGCGGGAGACACCGGGGAGCTGTTTTTT.

Only a few counts were recorded for this clone. The V call is TRBV27, the J call TRBJ2-5; 14 positions match TRBD2. Germline CDR1 is MNHEY and CDR2 is SMNVEV (reference sequence). V gave up 5 bases and J gave up 5 bases; unmatched junction bases: 4. This CDR3 comprises 15 residues. CDR3 bases: TGTGCCAGCAGTGGGACTAGCGGGGGACCTGAGACCCAGTACTTC. Amino acid sequence: CASSGTSGGPETQYF.

The genes are TRBV7-2 and TRBJ1-3, with D possibly TRBD1 on 5 matching bases. The length of the CDR3 is 15 residues. In germline, CDR1 is SGHTA, CDR2 FQGNSA. V lost 5 bases to trimming and J lost 3 bases, with 14 bases between them. This CDR3 reads CASSRGREGGNTIYF. The CDR3 nucleotides are TGTGCCAGCAGCCGGGGGAGGGAGGGTGGAAACACCATATATTTT. Complete variable domain (other parts from reference TRBV7-2 and TRBJ1-3): GAGVSQSPSNKVTEKGKDVELRCDPISGHTALYWYRQSLGQGLEFLIYFQGNSAPDKSGLPSDRFSAERTGGSVSTLTIQRTQQEDSAVYLCASSRGREGGNTIYFGEGSWLTVV.

This clone was observed once. The rearrangement links TRBV4-1 to TRBJ2-5; possible D gene TRBD1, 5 bases. The assigned J gene may be wrong: the sequence end matches TRBJ2-7 better. The CDR3 loop spans 15 amino acids. From germline, CDR1 is MGHRA and CDR2 YSYEKL. For the CDR3, the DNA is TGCGCCAGCAGCCAAGATCAGGGCCCCACCTACGAGCAGTACTTC. Protein: CASSQDQGPTYEQYF.

This clone occurred a few times. The V call is TRBV7-9, the J call TRBJ2-2; D is unclear. Trimming pared 8 bases from V and 4 bases from J, leaving 2 bases between. The CDR3 is made up of 10 amino acids. Per the germline V gene, CDR1 is SEHNR and CDR2 is FQNEAQ (reference sequence). CDR3 protein: CASPTGELFF. Written as DNA, the CDR3 is TGTGCCAGCCCCACCGGGGAGCTGTTTTTT.

The V gene is TRBV27, the J gene TRBJ2-7, with 9 nucleotides matching TRBD1. This CDR3 spans 16 amino acids. CDR1 MNHEY and CDR2 SMNVEV come from the germline V gene (reference sequence). V shed 6 bases and J 3 bases; nucleotides not matched to a gene: 12. Here the CDR3 reads CASRATGTGRLYEQYF. The DNA of the CDR3 is TGTGCCAGCAGAGCTACCGGGACAGGGCGGCTCTACGAGCAGTACTTC.

The chain joins TRBV7-3 to TRBJ2-7; 12 bases are a match to TRBD2. The V gene's germline CDR1 is SGHTA and CDR2 FQGTGA. The CDR3 extends over 15 amino acids. V gave up 5 bases and J gave up 4 bases; unmatched junction bases: 6. The CDR3 region is CASSMGTSGSYEQYF. CDR3 coding DNA: TGTGCCAGCAGCATGGGGACTAGCGGGTCGTACGAGCAGTACTTC.

The gene calls are TRBV6-6 and TRBJ1-1; 9 nucleotides match TRBD1. V lost 6 bases and J lost 4; bases outside the gene matches: 9. The CDR3 spans 15 residues. Per germline, CDR1 MNHNY and CDR2 SVGAGI (reference sequence). The CDR3 coding sequence is TGTGCCAGCAGACACGATGGACAGGGGAGCACTGAAGCTTTCTTT. The encoded protein is CASRHDGQGSTEAFF.

This sequence joins TRBV2 and TRBJ1-1; tentative D call: TRBD1 (6 bases). Germline CDR1 and CDR2: SNHLY and FYNNEI. V lost 6 bases to trimming and J lost 8 bases, with 10 bases between them. The CDR3 covers 11 residues. The CDR3, as DNA: TGTGCCAGCAGCTTAGGACAGGAAGCTTTCTTT. Residues: CASSLGQEAFF.

The chain combines TRBV9 with TRBJ2-7; TRBD2 agrees at 11 bases. The germline CDR1 and CDR2 sequences are SGDLS and YYNGEE. The CDR3 totals 14 residues. V was pared by 3 bases and J by 2 bases, with 1 base of the junction left unmatched. DNA of the CDR3: TGTGCCAGCAGCGGTAGCGGGAGGGCCTACGAGCAGTACTTC. It specifies CASSGSGRAYEQYF.

V and J are TRBV29-1 and TRBJ2-2, with D hard to call. In germline, CDR1 is SQVTM, CDR2 ANQGSEA. V was trimmed by 2 bases and J by 0 bases, leaving 4 bases between them. The CDR3 sequence is 13 residues long. CDR3 sequence: CSVEQTNTGELFF. CDR3 sequence (DNA): TGCAGCGTTGAACAGACGAACACCGGGGAGCTGTTTTTT.

In DNA form, the CDR3 reads TGTGCCACCAGCAGATCGGGTCCCGGGACAGGGGGCGATGAGCAGTTCTTC. Translating gives CATSRSGPGTGGDEQFF. The chain uses TRBV15 and TRBJ2-1; 12 bases match TRBD1. Germline values: CDR1 LNHNV, CDR2 YYDKDF (reference sequence). The trim removed 2 bases at V and 8 bases at J, leaving 10 bases unmatched. The CDR3 loop spans 17 amino acids.

This chain connects TRBV14 to TRBJ2-5; D remains ambiguous. The CDR3 extends over 15 amino acids. V was cut by 6 bases and J by 1 base, with 15 bases left in between. Germline V lookup: CDR1 SGHDN, CDR2 FVKESK. CDR3 coding DNA: TGTGCCAGCAGTTGGATGACGGATTCCCAAGAGACCCAGTACTTC. It is translated as CASSWMTDSQETQYF.

The rearrangement uses TRBV19 and TRBJ1-5, with unresolved D. Germline V gene lookup returns CDR1 LNHDA and CDR2 SQIVND (reference sequence). The V and J ends lost 7 bases and 0 bases respectively, with 13 bases between them. CDR3 length: 15 amino acids. The CDR3 reads CASTLSPYSNQPQHF. The CDR3 DNA reads TGTGCCAGTACCTTGAGCCCTTATAGCAATCAGCCCCAGCATTTT. Full variable domain (rest looked up from reference TRBV19 and TRBJ1-5): DGGITQSPKYLFRKEGQNVTLSCEQNLNHDAMYWYRQDPGQGLRLIYYSQIVNDFQKGDIAEGYSVSREKKESFPLTVTSAQKNPTAFYLCASTLSPYSNQPQHFGDGTRLSIL.

The CDR3 sequence is CSVDTFLAGGYNEQFF. The DNA for the CDR3 is TGCAGCGTTGACACTTTCCTAGCGGGAGGTTACAATGAGCAGTTCTTC. The chain couples TRBV29-1 to TRBJ2-1, with 11 bases aligning to TRBD2. The J segment lost 4 bases and the V segment lost 3 bases, leaving 8 bases of the junction unmatched. This CDR3 contains 16 residues. CDR1 is SQVTM, CDR2 ANQGSEA, per germline.

This rearrangement joins TRBV7-9 to TRBJ1-4; 7 bases line up with TRBD1. CDR1 and CDR2 from the germline V gene are SEHNR and FQNEAQ (reference sequence). This CDR3 has 16 residues. V was clipped by 2 bases and J by 5 bases; unmatched bases: 8. The CDR3 DNA is TGTGCCAGCAGCTTAAGTGGGCAGGGGGTCAATGAAAAACTGTTTTTT. As protein: CASSLSGQGVNEKLFF.

The chain joins TRBV29-1 to TRBJ2-2; D not resolved. The CDR3 contains 12 residues. Germline loops: CDR1 SQVTM, CDR2 ANQGSEA. Trimming took off 5 bases at V and 1 base at J, with 5 bases between the two ends. CDR3 amino acids: CSVQRNTGELFF. In nucleotides, the CDR3 is TGCAGCGTTCAAAGGAACACCGGGGAGCTGTTTTTT.

This chain links TRBV28 with TRBJ2-3; D is undetermined. Between the trimmed V and J ends, which lost 5 bases and 0 bases, there was a span of 15 bases. CDR3 length: 16 residues. Germline V gene lookup returns CDR1 MDHEN and CDR2 SYDVKM. The CDR3 region is CASSGVDGASTDTQYF. The CDR3 nucleotides are TGTGCCAGCAGTGGGGTGGACGGAGCTAGCACAGATACGCAGTATTTT.

The chain employs TRBV5-1 and TRBJ2-7; no clear D. Per germline, CDR1 SGHRS and CDR2 YFSETQ. The CDR3 consists of 12 residues. The V end lost 1 base, the J end lost 6 bases, and 8 bases lay between the germline ends. As DNA, the CDR3 is TGCGCCAGCAGCTTGTCCGTTTCCGAGCAGTACTTC. Protein sequence: CASSLSVSEQYF.

This clone was detected only once. The chain combines TRBV5-4 with TRBJ2-7, with TRBD1 matching 7 bases. This CDR3 has 14 residues. Trimming removed 2 bases from V and 1 base from J; junction bases left unmatched: 3. Germline V CDR1 and CDR2: SGHNT, YYREEE (reference sequence). The CDR3 DNA reads as TGTGCCAGCAGCTTAGGGGACAGATCCTACGAGCAGTACTTC. Amino acid sequence: CASSLGDRSYEQYF.

V usage is TRBV6-1 and J usage is TRBJ1-5; D possibly corresponds to TRBD1 (5 bases). V was clipped by 5 bases and J by 0 bases, with 11 bases between them. This CDR3 comprises 15 residues. Germline CDR1 and CDR2: MNHNS and SASEGT. CDR3 DNA: TGTGCCAGCAGTCACTTGGGGGGTAGCAATCAGCCCCAGCATTTT. Its translation: CASSHLGGSNQPQHF.

In its sample, this clone was seen once. The V gene is TRBV18, the J gene TRBJ2-5; no firm D call. Germline V gives CDR1 KGHSH, CDR2 LQKENI. V lost 2 bases and J lost 4, with 14 bases in between. This CDR3 spans 15 amino acids. The DNA of the CDR3 is TGTGCCAGCTCACCAATAGCAGCCGGCAGAGAGACCCAGTACTTC. This encodes CASSPIAAGRETQYF.

The chain has TRBV9 and TRBJ1-1, with 7 bases fitting TRBD1. The CDR3 runs 11 residues. Trimming at V came to 5 bases and at J to 12 bases, leaving 7 bases not matched to a gene. Germline V CDR1 and CDR2: SGDLS, YYNGEE. This CDR3 reads CASRDGQETFF. Here the CDR3 DNA reads TGTGCCAGCAGGGACGGACAGGAAACTTTCTTT.